Listed below are T cell receptor beta chains from one sample, sequenced in a study of T cells in Graves' hyperthyroidism and ophthalmopathy. TCRdb redid the calling of the multiplex PCR reads with MiXCR, one entry per CDR3 protein. In the table there are 350,000 or so distinct CDR3 sequences, around 20% of which are singletons. The specimen was blood. These receptors came from a woman in her forties or fifties with Graves' hyperthyroidism. CDR3s include the opening cysteine and the closing phenylalanine or tryptophan. The D gene is left open where the match is weak. Size is omitted from some rows. Given values are once, few, many or a class for expanded clones.

D gene: .
V gene: TRBV29-1
clone size: many
J gene: TRBJ2-5
CDR3 protein: CSANQGSAQETQYF
CDR3 DNA: TGCAGCGCTAACCAGGGGTCAGCTCAAGAGACCCAGTACTTC

D gene: .
V gene: TRBV11-3
clone size: many
J gene: TRBJ2-3
CDR3 protein: CASSLDLGGTDTQYF
CDR3 DNA: TGTGCCAGCAGCTTAGATCTGGGGGGCACAGATACGCAGTATTTT

D gene: TRBD2
V gene: TRBV6-1
clone size: many
J gene: TRBJ2-7
CDR3 protein: CASSKTVTSGPYEQYF
CDR3 DNA: TGTGCCAGCAGTAAGACAGTTACTAGCGGACCATACGAGCAGTACTTC

D gene: .
V gene: TRBV29-1
clone size: many
J gene: TRBJ1-2
CDR3 protein: CSVEDRVSSGGYTF
CDR3 DNA: TGCAGCGTTGAAGACAGGGTTTCATCTGGAGGCTACACCTTC

D gene: .
V gene: TRBV5-5
clone size: many
J gene: TRBJ1-1
CDR3 protein: CASRFGTDHTEAFF
CDR3 DNA: TGTGCCAGCAGGTTTGGGACGGACCACACTGAAGCTTTCTTT

D gene: TRBD1
V gene: TRBV20-1
clone size: many
J gene: TRBJ1-1
CDR3 protein: CSADDRVELNTEAFF
CDR3 DNA: TGCAGTGCCGACGACAGGGTGGAGTTGAACACTGAAGCTTTCTTT

D gene: TRBD2
V gene: TRBV7-8
clone size: many
J gene: TRBJ2-1
CDR3 protein: CASSLLLAGGGRGEQFF
CDR3 DNA: TGTGCCAGCAGCCTCCTCCTAGCGGGAGGAGGGAGGGGTGAGCAGTTCTTC

D gene: TRBD1
V gene: TRBV6-1
clone size: .
J gene: TRBJ2-7
CDR3 protein: CASSAGQGITYEQYF
CDR3 DNA: TGTGCCAGCAGTGCGGGACAGGGGATAACCTACGAGCAGTACTTC

D gene: TRBD2
V gene: TRBV15
clone size: many
J gene: TRBJ2-1
CDR3 protein: CALGREGFYNEQFF
CDR3 DNA: TGTGCCTTAGGGCGGGAGGGGTTCTACAATGAGCAGTTCTTC

D gene: .
V gene: TRBV3-1
clone size: many
J gene: TRBJ2-1
CDR3 protein: CASSQARGEQFF
CDR3 DNA: TGTGCCAGCAGCCAAGCGCGAGGTGAGCAGTTCTTC

D gene: TRBD2
V gene: TRBV20-1
clone size: .
J gene: TRBJ2-7
CDR3 protein: CSATSGSGGYEQYF
CDR3 DNA: TGCAGTGCTACTAGCGGGAGTGGGGGCTACGAGCAGTACTTC

D gene: TRBD2
V gene: TRBV20-1
clone size: many
J gene: TRBJ2-3
CDR3 protein: CSALASGGGDTQYF
CDR3 DNA: TGCAGTGCCTTAGCTAGCGGGGGGGGAGATACGCAGTATTTT

D gene: .
V gene: TRBV6-1
clone size: many
J gene: TRBJ1-5
CDR3 protein: CASSDGWGDQPQHF
CDR3 DNA: TGTGCCAGCAGTGATGGGTGGGGAGATCAGCCCCAGCATTTT

D gene: TRBD1
V gene: TRBV28
clone size: many
J gene: TRBJ1-1
CDR3 protein: CASSSRTGGAEAFF
CDR3 DNA: TGTGCCAGCAGTTCTCGGACAGGGGGGGCTGAAGCTTTCTTT

D gene: .
V gene: TRBV28
clone size: many
J gene: TRBJ2-3
CDR3 protein: CASSRPRTDTQYF
CDR3 DNA: TGTGCCAGCAGTCGTCCTCGCACAGATACGCAGTATTTT

D gene: TRBD1
V gene: TRBV30
clone size: many
J gene: TRBJ2-7
CDR3 protein: CAWTTPTGGSYEQYF
CDR3 DNA: TGTGCCTGGACCACCCCGACAGGGGGCTCCTACGAGCAGTACTTC

D gene: .
V gene: TRBV19
clone size: few
J gene: TRBJ1-2
CDR3 protein: CASTFRRTNGYTF
CDR3 DNA: TGTGCCAGTACCTTTAGAAGAACTAATGGCTACACCTTC

D gene: TRBD2
V gene: TRBV27
clone size: many
J gene: TRBJ2-5
CDR3 protein: CASRPSGGRQETQYF
CDR3 DNA: TGTGCCAGCAGACCTAGCGGGGGACGCCAAGAGACCCAGTACTTC

D gene: .
V gene: TRBV10-3
clone size: .
J gene: TRBJ1-5
CDR3 protein: CAISETGNSNQPQHF
CDR3 DNA: TGTGCCATCAGTGAGACAGGGAATAGCAATCAGCCCCAGCATTTT

D gene: .
V gene: TRBV5-1
clone size: many
J gene: TRBJ1-1
CDR3 protein: CASSLSPSGNTEAFF
CDR3 DNA: TGCGCCAGCAGCCTTAGCCCAAGCGGGAACACTGAAGCTTTCTTT

D gene: TRBD2
V gene: TRBV7-9
clone size: many
J gene: TRBJ2-1
CDR3 protein: CASRPALGLAGGGVDEQFF
CDR3 DNA: TGTGCCAGCAGGCCGGCTTTAGGACTAGCGGGGGGAGGTGTCGATGAGCAGTTCTTC

D gene: .
V gene: TRBV11-3
clone size: many
J gene: TRBJ2-4
CDR3 protein: CASSFKGLAKNIQYF
CDR3 DNA: TGTGCCAGCAGCTTTAAGGGGCTAGCCAAAAACATTCAGTACTTC

D gene: TRBD1
V gene: TRBV5-1
clone size: many
J gene: TRBJ1-1
CDR3 protein: CASRAGQKNTEAFF
CDR3 DNA: TGCGCCAGCAGGGCGGGACAGAAGAACACTGAAGCTTTCTTT

D gene: .
V gene: TRBV2
clone size: many
J gene: TRBJ1-2
CDR3 protein: CASSPRDWGYTF
CDR3 DNA: TGTGCCAGCAGTCCCAGGGACTGGGGCTACACCTTC

D gene: .
V gene: TRBV5-5
clone size: few
J gene: TRBJ1-3
CDR3 protein: CASSWTGNPGNTIYF
CDR3 DNA: TGTGCCAGCAGCTGGACCGGGAACCCAGGAAACACCATATATTTT

D gene: TRBD1
V gene: TRBV27
clone size: many
J gene: TRBJ2-7
CDR3 protein: CASSFRTGSHEQYF
CDR3 DNA: TGTGCCAGCAGTTTCCGGACAGGGAGCCACGAGCAGTACTTC

D gene: TRBD1
V gene: TRBV29-1
clone size: .
J gene: TRBJ1-2
CDR3 protein: CSVEGELGQGDLNYGYTF
CDR3 DNA: TGCAGCGTTGAAGGGGAGTTGGGACAGGGGGACCTTAACTATGGCTACACCTTC